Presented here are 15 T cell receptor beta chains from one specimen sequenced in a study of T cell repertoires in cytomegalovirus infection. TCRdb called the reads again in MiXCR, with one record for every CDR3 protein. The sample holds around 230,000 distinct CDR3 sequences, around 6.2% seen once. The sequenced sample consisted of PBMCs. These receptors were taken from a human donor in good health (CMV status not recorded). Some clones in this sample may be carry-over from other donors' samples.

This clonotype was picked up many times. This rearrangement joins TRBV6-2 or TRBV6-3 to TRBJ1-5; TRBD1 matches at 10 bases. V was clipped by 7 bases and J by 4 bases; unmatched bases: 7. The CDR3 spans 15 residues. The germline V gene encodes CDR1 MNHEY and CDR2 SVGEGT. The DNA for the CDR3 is TGTGCCAGCACCGTCCGGGGACAGGGGAATCAGCCCCAGCATTTT. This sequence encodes CASTVRGQGNQPQHF.

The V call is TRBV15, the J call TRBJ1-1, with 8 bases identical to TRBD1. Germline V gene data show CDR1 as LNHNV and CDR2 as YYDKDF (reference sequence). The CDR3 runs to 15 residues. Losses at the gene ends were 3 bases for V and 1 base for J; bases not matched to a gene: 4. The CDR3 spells CATSRTGQENTEAFF. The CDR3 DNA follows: TGTGCCACCAGCAGGACGGGACAGGAGAACACTGAAGCTTTCTTT.

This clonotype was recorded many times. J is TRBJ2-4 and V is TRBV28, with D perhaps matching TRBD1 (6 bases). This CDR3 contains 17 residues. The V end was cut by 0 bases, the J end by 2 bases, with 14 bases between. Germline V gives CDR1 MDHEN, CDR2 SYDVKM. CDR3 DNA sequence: TGTGCCAGCAGTTTATGGGGGGCGACGTCCTCCAAAAACATTCAGTACTTC. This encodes CASSLWGATSSKNIQYF.

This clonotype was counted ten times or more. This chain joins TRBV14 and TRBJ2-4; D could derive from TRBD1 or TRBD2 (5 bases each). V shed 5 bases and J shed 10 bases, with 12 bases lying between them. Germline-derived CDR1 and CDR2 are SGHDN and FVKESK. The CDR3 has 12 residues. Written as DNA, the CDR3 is TGTGCCAGCAGCTTAAGTGGGGGAATTCAGTACTTC. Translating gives CASSLSGGIQYF.

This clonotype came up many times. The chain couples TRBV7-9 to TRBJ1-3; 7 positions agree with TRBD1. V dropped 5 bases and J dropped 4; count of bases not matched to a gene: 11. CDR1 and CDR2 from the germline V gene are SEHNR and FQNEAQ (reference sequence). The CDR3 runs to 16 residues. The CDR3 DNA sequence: TGTGCCAGCAGCCGGCCGGGACAGCTTGGGGGAAACACCATATATTTT. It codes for CASSRPGQLGGNTIYF. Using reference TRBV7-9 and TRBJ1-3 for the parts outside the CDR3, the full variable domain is DTGVSQNPRHKITKRGQNVTFRCDPISEHNRLYWYRQTLGQGPEFLTYFQNEAQLEKSRLLSDRFSAERPKGSFSTLEIQRTEQGDSAMYLCASSRPGQLGGNTIYFGEGSWLTVV.

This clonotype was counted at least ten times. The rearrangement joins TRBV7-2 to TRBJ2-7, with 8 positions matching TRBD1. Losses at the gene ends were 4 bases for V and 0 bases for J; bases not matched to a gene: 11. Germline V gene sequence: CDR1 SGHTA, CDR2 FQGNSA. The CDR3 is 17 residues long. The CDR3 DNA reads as TGTGCCAGCAGCTCCAAGCCAGACAGGGGACCCTCCTACGAGCAGTACTTC. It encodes CASSSKPDRGPSYEQYF.

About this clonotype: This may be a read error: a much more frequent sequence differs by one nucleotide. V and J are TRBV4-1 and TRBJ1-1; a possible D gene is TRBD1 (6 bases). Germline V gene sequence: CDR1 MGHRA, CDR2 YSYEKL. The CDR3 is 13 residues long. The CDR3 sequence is CASSPEGGVEASF. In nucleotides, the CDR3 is TGCGCCAGCAGCCCTGAAGGGGGGGTTGAAGCTTCCTTT.

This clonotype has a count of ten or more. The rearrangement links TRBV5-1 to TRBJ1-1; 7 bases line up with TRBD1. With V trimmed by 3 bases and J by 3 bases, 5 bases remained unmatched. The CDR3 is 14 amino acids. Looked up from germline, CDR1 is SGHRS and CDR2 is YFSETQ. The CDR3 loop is CASSYDRADTEAFF. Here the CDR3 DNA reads TGCGCCAGCAGCTACGACAGGGCGGACACTGAAGCTTTCTTT.

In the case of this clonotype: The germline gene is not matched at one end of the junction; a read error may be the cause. CDR3 sequence: CASSRDRESDMQYF. CDR3 in DNA: TGTGCCAGCAGTCGTGACAGGGAGTCAGATATGCAGTATTTT. The genes are TRBV2 and TRBJ2-3, with TRBD1 matching 7 bases. This CDR3 is built from 14 residues. The germline CDR1 and CDR2 sequences are SNHLY and FYNNEI.

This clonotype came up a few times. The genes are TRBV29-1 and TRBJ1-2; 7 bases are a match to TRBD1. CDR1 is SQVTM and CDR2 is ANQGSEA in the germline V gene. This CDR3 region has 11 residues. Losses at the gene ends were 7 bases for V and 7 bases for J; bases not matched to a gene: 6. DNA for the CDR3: TGCAGCGCGGAGACAGGGAGTGGCTACACCTTC. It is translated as CSAETGSGYTF.

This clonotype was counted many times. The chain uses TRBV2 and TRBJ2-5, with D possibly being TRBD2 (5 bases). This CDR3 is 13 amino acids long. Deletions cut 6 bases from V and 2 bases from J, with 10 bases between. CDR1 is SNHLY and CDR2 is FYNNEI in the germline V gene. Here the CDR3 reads CASSGERQETQYF. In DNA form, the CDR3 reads TGTGCCAGCAGCGGAGAGCGGCAAGAGACCCAGTACTTC.

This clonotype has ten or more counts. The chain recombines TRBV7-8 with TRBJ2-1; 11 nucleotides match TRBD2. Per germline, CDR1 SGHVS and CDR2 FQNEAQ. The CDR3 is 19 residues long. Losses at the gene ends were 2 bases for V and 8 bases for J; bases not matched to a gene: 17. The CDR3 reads CASSLSLAGAEPFWDEQFF. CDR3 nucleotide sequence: TGTGCCAGCAGCTTATCACTAGCGGGGGCCGAACCCTTCTGGGATGAGCAGTTCTTC.

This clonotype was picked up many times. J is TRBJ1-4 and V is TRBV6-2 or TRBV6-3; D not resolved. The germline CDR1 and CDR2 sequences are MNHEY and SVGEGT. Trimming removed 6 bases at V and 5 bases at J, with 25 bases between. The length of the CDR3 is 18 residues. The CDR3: CASSPHPSTDQPNEKLFF. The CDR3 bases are TGTGCCAGCAGCCCACATCCTTCGACCGACCAGCCCAATGAAAAACTGTTTTTT.

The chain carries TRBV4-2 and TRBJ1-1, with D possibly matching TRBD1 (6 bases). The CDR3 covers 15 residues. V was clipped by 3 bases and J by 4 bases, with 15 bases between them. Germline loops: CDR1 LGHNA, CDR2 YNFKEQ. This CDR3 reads CASSHQRGASTEAFF. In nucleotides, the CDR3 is TGTGCCAGCAGCCATCAAAGGGGGGCGAGCACTGAAGCTTTCTTT.

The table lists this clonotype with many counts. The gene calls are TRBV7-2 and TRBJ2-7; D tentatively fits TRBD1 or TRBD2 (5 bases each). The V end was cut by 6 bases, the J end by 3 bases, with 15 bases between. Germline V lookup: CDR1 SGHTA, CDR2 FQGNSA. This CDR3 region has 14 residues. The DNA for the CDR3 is TGTGCCAGCAGTCCCAGGAGAGGGGACTACGAGCAGTACTTC. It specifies CASSPRRGDYEQYF.